This T cell receptor (beta chain) was sequenced in a study of blood T cell repertoires in COVID-19. About the research overall: COVID-19 samples collected from the United States, Italy and Spain covered acute and convalescent phases. The analysed material was cDNA or gDNA that came from T cells, B-cell-depleted T cells, or PBMCs.

How the authors handled the data: The assay estimated nucleated cells by amplifying reference gene primers. The assay was immunoSEQ multiplex PCR, and TCRdb's table has in-frame clones only and misses some. V, J and clone size are taken as reported in that table, and D and trimming were inferred from the DNA itself. The sample has 130,000 to 150,000 clones; roughly 90% are singletons. The TCR originated in a woman in her fifties or sixties with acute or convalescent COVID-19. The sample comprised peripheral blood.

This chain's CDR3 is CASSQEQGAQADTQYF. CDR3 in DNA: TGTGCCAGCAGCCAAGAGCAGGGGGCACAGGCAGATACGCAGTATTTT. The chain carries TRBV3-1 (or the pseudogene TRBV3-2) and TRBJ2-3; 8 nucleotides match TRBD1. CDR1 is LGHDT, CDR2 YNNKEL, per germline (reference sequence). The CDR3 is made up of 16 amino acids. After removal of 0 bases from V and 4 bases from J, the junction contained 6 bases not matched to a gene.